This T cell receptor (beta chain) emerged from a study of blood T cells in healthy people across ages (dated by TCRdb to the mid-2010s). With respect to the entire study: In model experiments, template switching captured roughly one uniquely barcoded TCR beta cDNA molecule for every two T cells. To avoid experimental bias, donors of different ages were randomly spread across the sequencing lanes. To track age-related changes in TCR beta repertoire diversity, the study relied on deep sequencing normalized with unique cDNA molecular identifiers. For two donors (one aged 18 to 30 and one aged 80 or older), the study analyzed two additional independent replicas of 1 million unique cDNA reads from the same blood draw. The donors were split into four age groups: young (average around 15 years), middle-aged (39), aged (approximately 59) and long-lived (approximately 80).

The approximately 41 donors, aged 6 to 90 years, were systemically healthy Caucasian individuals from Russia. Around 9.8 milliliters of peripheral blood were collected from each donor into EDTA-treated Vacutainer tubes. Ficoll-Paque density-gradient centrifugation was used to isolate PBMCs, with at least 7 million obtained per sample. Trizol reagent was used to extract total RNA from PBMCs, with at least 5 micrograms per sample. The percentages of naive CD45RAhigh/CD27high T cells were determined by flow cytometry on a PBMC aliquot from every donor. Here is what the overall study found, with its caveats: Since profiling was done on bulk unsorted PBMCs, naive and antigen-experienced compartments could not be conclusively compared. The CMV infection status of donors was not known, potentially confounding age-related changes in expanded clonotypes. Compared with the aged group, the long-lived group had more naive CD4+ T cells, fewer expanded clones and increased TCR diversity, suggesting age selection. As age increased, observed TCR beta diversity per million T cells dropped in a roughly linear way, and a significant reduction was already evident by age around 41. There was a strong correlation between observed TCR beta diversity and the percentage of naive T cells measured by flow cytometry. Estimates of total diversity based on one million sequenced T cells were regarded as lower bounds and as underestimates.

About this clonotype: The antigen it binds to is not known. It may be a read error: a sequence one base away is much more abundant.

The protocol used for the library was 5' RACE. This sample was sequenced with an Illumina HiSeq 2500. A second PCR of roughly 7 to 11 cycles was performed with a sample-barcoded 5' primer and a J-beta primer mix. Each TCR beta cDNA molecule received a unique molecular identifier from a template-switch 5' adaptor carrying 12 random nucleotides. Each sample yielded at least 2.5 million CDR3-containing paired-end reads. The Mint cDNA synthesis kit, primed by a TRBC-specific oligonucleotide, was used to synthesize first-strand cDNA from all RNA. After uracil-DNA glycosylase treatment, a first 18-cycle PCR used universal primers M1SS and BC2_uni_R on all cDNA. The paper's data handling went like this. Normalization of each sample was performed by random selection of 1 million high-quality reads, each carrying a distinct molecular identifier. Instead of being binned into consensus sequences, reads with shared molecular identifiers were discarded. CDR3 identification, clonotype clustering and error correction used MiTCR with a Q25 quality threshold and the strictest error-elimination algorithm. Lower-bound total TCR beta diversity was estimated with a nonparametric unseen species model using Euler transformation. TCRdb reworked the public reads: Q25 trimming with fastp, MiXCR clone assembly, productive beta chains retained. Entries are consolidated by CDR3 protein sequence, retaining the most common genes and DNA. The V and J calls and clone size are TCRdb's, not the authors'. This sample gives fewer than 950,000 distinct CDR3 sequences in total; around 34% of them show up just once. The ten largest clones capture around 13% of the sample.

The specimen was blood. The receptor comes from a man in his late teens or twenties in good health.

The CDR3 in this case is CSARGYNEQFF. The sequence in DNA is TGCAGCGCCAGAGGCTACAATGAGCAGTTCTTC. This chain is built from TRBV29-1 and TRBJ2-1, with no confidently assigned D gene. Counted from cysteine to phenylalanine, this CDR3 has 11 amino acids. Only CDR3 DNA remains: 33 bases, in frame from the first base. Via the germline V gene, CDR1 is SQVTM and CDR2 ANQGSEA. The junction carries 7 bases between V and J, which are trimmed by 7 bases and 3 bases respectively.